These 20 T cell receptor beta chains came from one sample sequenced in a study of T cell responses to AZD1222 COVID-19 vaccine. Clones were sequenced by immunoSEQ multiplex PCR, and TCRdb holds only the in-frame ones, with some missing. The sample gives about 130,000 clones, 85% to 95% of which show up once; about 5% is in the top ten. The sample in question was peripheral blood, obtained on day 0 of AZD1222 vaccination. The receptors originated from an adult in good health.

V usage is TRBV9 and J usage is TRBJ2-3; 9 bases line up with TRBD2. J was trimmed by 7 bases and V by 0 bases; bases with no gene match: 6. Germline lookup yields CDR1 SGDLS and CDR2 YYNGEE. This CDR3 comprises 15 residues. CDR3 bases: TGTGCCAGCAGCGTAGAGGCGGGAGGGGCCAATACGCAGTATTTT. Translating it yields CASSVEAGGANTQYF.

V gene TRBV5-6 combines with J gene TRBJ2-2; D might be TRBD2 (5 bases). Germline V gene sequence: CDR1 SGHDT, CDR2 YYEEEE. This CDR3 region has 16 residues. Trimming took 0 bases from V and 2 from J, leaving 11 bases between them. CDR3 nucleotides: TGTGCCAGCAGCTTGGCCGCCCGGGGTAACACCGGGGAGCTGTTTTTT. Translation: CASSLAARGNTGELFF.

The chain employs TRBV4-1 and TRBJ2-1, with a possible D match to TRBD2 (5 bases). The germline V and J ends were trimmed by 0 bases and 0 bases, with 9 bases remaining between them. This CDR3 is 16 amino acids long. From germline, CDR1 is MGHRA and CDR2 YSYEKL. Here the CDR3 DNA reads TGCGCCAGCAGCCAAGAAGGCCGGGGCTCCTACAATGAGCAGTTCTTC. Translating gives CASSQEGRGSYNEQFF.

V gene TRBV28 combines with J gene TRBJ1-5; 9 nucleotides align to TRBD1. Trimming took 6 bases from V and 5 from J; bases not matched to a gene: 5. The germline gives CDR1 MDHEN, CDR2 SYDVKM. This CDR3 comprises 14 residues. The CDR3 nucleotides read TGTGCCAGCAGGACCGGGACAGGGTATCAGCCCCAGCATTTT. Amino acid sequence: CASRTGTGYQPQHF.

The CDR3 DNA reads TGTGCCAGCAGCTTAGCGTTAGGGACAGGGGTGGAAAAACTGTTTTTT. It codes for CASSLALGTGVEKLFF. V usage is TRBV7-2 and J usage is TRBJ1-4; 10 bases agree with TRBD1. Germline V gene data show CDR1 as SGHTA and CDR2 as FQGNSA. The ends lost 0 bases at V and 8 bases at J; junction bases unmatched: 6. The CDR3 has 16 amino acids. Complete variable domain (other parts from reference TRBV7-2 and TRBJ1-4): GAGVSQSPSNKVTEKGKDVELRCDPISGHTALYWYRQSLGQGLEFLIYFQGNSAPDKSGLPSDRFSAERTGGSVSTLTIQRTQQEDSAVYLCASSLALGTGVEKLFFGSGTQLSVL.

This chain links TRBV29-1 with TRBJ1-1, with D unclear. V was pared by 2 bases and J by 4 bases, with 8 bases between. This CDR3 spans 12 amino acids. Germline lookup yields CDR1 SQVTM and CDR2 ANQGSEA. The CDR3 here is CSVESAGTEAFF. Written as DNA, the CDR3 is TGCAGCGTTGAATCGGCAGGCACTGAAGCTTTCTTT. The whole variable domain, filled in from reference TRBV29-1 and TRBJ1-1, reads SAVISQKPSRDICQRGTSLTIQCQVDSQVTMMFWYRQQPGQSLTLIATANQGSEATYESGFVIDKFPISRPNLTFSTLTVSNMSPEDSSIYLCSVESAGTEAFFGQGTRLTVV.

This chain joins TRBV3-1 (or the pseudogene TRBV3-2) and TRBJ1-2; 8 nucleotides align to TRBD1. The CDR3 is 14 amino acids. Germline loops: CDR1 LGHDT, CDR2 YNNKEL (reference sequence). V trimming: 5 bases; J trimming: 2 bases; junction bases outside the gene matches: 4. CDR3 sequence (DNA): TGTGCCAGCAGCAAGACAGGGGCCAACTATGGCTACACCTTC. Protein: CASSKTGANYGYTF.

CDR3 bases: TGTGCCAGCAGCTTAGGCGAGAGGGGCTATGGCTACACCTTC. Translation gives CASSLGERGYGYTF. The chain carries TRBV7-2 and TRBJ1-2; D might be TRBD1 (5 bases). V lost 1 base, J lost 4 bases, and 10 bases lay in between. This CDR3 is 14 amino acids long. Per germline, CDR1 SGHTA and CDR2 FQGNSA.

CDR3 bases: TGTGCCAGCAGTTTAAATTCCCTCCGAACTAGGGGTGAAAAACTGTTTTTT. It encodes CASSLNSLRTRGEKLFF. The rearrangement links TRBV27 to TRBJ1-4; D is possibly TRBD1 (5 bases). V was clipped by 2 bases and J by 7 bases, with 20 bases between them. Germline lookup yields CDR1 MNHEY and CDR2 SMNVEV (reference sequence). This CDR3 comprises 17 residues. Complete variable domain (other parts from reference TRBV27 and TRBJ1-4): EAQVTQNPRYLITVTGKKLTVTCSQNMNHEYMSWYRQDPGLGLRQIYYSMNVEVTDKGDVPEGYKVSRKEKRNFPLILESPSPNQTSLYFCASSLNSLRTRGEKLFFGSGTQLSVL.

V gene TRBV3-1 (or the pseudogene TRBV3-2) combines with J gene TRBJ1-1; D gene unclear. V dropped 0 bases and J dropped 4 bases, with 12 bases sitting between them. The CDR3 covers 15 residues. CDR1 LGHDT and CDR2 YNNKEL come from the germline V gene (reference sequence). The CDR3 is CASSQEANWGTEAFF. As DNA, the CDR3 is TGTGCCAGCAGCCAAGAGGCCAACTGGGGCACTGAAGCTTTCTTT.

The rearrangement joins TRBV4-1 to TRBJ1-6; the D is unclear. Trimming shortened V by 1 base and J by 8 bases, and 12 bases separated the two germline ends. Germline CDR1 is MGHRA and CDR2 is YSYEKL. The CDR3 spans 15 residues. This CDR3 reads CASSQGDGGDSPLHF. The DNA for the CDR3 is TGCGCCAGCAGCCAAGGAGACGGTGGGGATTCACCCCTCCACTTT.

CDR3 coding DNA: TGTGCCAGCAGTGGCGGTCTTGGGAACACTGAAGCTTTCTTT. It codes for CASSGGLGNTEAFF. The chain employs TRBV5-6 and TRBJ1-1; no definite D call. Germline CDR1 is SGHDT and CDR2 is YYEEEE. The CDR3 is 14 residues long. Trimming removed 5 bases at V and 1 base at J, with 12 bases between.

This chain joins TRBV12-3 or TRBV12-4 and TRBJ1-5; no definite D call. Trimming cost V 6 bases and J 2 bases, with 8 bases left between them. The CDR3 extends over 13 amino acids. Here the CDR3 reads CASSPWGNQPQHF. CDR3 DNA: TGTGCCAGCAGCCCCTGGGGCAATCAGCCCCAGCATTTT.

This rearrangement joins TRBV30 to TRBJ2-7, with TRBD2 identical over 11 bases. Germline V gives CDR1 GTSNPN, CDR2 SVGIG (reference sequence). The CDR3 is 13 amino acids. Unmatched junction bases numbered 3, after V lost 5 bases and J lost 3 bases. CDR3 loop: CAWDLAGGYEQYF. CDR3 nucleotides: TGTGCCTGGGACCTAGCGGGGGGCTACGAGCAGTACTTC.

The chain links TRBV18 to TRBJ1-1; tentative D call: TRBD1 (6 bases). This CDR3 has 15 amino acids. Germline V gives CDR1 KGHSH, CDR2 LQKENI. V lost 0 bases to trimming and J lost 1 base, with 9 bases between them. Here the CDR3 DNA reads TGTGCCAGCTCACCACCGGGACATAAGAACACTGAAGCTTTCTTT. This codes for CASSPPGHKNTEAFF.

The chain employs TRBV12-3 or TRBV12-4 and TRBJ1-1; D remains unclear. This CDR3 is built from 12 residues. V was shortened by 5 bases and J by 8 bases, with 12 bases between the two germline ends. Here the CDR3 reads CASSLRTAEAFF. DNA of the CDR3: TGTGCCAGCAGTCTCCGGACGGCCGAAGCTTTCTTT.

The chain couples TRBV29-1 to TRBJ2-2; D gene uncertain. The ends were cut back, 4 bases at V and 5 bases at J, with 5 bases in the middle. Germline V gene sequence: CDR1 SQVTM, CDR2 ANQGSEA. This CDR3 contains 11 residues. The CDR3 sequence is CSVAATGELFF. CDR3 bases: TGCAGCGTTGCGGCGACCGGGGAGCTGTTTTTT.

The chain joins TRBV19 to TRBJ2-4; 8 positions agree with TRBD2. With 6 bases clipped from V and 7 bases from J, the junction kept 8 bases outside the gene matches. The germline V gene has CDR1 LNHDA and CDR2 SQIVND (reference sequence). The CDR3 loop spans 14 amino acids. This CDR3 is CASRPAGAVNIQYF. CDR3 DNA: TGTGCCAGTAGGCCAGCGGGGGCGGTGAACATTCAGTACTTC. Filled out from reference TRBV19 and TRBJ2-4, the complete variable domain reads DGGITQSPKYLFRKEGQNVTLSCEQNLNHDAMYWYRQDPGQGLRLIYYSQIVNDFQKGDIAEGYSVSREKKESFPLTVTSAQKNPTAFYLCASRPAGAVNIQYFGAGTRLSVL.

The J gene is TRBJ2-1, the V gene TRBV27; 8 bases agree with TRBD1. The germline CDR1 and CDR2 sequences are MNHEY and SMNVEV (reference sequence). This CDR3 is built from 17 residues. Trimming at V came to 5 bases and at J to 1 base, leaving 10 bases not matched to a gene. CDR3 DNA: TGTGCCAGCAGTCTCTCAGGGGGCACTTGGTCCTACAATGAGCAGTTCTTC. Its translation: CASSLSGGTWSYNEQFF.

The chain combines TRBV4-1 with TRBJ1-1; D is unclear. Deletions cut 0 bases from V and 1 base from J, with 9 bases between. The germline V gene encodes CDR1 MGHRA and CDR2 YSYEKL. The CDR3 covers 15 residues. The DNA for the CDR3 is TGCGCCAGCAGCCAAGAAGCCAGACCGAACACTGAAGCTTTCTTT. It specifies CASSQEARPNTEAFF.